This T cell receptor beta chain came from a study of T cell responses to AZD1222 COVID-19 vaccine. CDR1 and CDR2 (germline): MRHNA, SNTAGT. CDR3 length equals 15 residues. Trimming removed 7 bases from V and 0 bases from J, with 14 bases in between. General observations from the study: Only six people who got AZD1222 tested seropositive at baseline. Most donors were white British, females outnumbered males, and clonal diversity was possibly underestimated.

Comment on this clone: Its antigen is as yet unknown.

The table came from immunoSEQ multiplex PCR; TCRdb's copy has only in-frame clones and leaves some out. The sample comprises 160,000 or so clones, roughly 90% of which are singletons, and 4.3% rests with the top ten. The TCR sequence derives from an adult who received the AZD1222 COVID-19 vaccine. The chain couples TRBV6-4 to TRBJ2-3, with D perhaps matching TRBD2 (5 bases). The sample here was peripheral blood, taken 28 days after the second AZD1222 dose. This CDR3 is CASKRLAASTDTQYF. In DNA, the CDR3 is TGTGCCAGCAAGAGGCTAGCAGCTAGCACAGATACGCAGTATTTT.